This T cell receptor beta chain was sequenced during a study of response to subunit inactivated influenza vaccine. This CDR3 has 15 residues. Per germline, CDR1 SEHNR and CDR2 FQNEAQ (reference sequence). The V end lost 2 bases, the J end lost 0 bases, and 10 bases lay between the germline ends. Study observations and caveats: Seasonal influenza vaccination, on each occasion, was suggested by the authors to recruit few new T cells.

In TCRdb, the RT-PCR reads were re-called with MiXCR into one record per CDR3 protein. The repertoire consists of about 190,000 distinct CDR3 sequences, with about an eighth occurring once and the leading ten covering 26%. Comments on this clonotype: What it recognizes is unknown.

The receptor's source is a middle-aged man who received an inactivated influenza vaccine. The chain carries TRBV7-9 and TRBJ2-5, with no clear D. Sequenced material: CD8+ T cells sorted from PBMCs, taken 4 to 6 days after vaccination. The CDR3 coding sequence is TGTGCCAGCAGCTTACTTTCTGGGTACCAAGAGACCCAGTACTTC. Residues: CASSLLSGYQETQYF.